The T cell receptor beta chain under discussion was sequenced for a study of OX40 agonist ivuxolimab in advanced cancers. General study points: Antigen targets of the expanded peripheral T cells went undetermined.

This CDR3 has 12 amino acids. Germline V lookup: CDR1 ENHRY, CDR2 SYGVKD. V lost 7 bases and J lost 6; bases outside the gene matches: 6. At cycle 4 day 1, cycle 7 day 1, and baseline, blood was sampled. TCRdb's table, derived via immunoSEQ multiplex PCR, lists solely in-frame clones and lacks some. The data hold roughly 80,000 clones, with around four fifths observed a single time. Comment on this clone: Its antigen is currently unknown.

The chain recombines TRBV10-3 with TRBJ2-7, with TRBD1 identical over 7 bases. This TCR was sampled from an adult with an advanced solid tumor such as melanoma, head and neck, liver or kidney cancer. Material: CD4+ or CD8+ T cells sorted from blood, obtained in a trial of the OX40 agonist ivuxolimab. The CDR3 loop is CAIKDRAGEQYV. The CDR3 nucleotides read TGTGCCATCAAAGACAGGGCGGGCGAGCAGTACGTC.